This TCR beta chain is from a study of T cells in Graves' hyperthyroidism and ophthalmopathy. Study-level findings and limits: Blood samples included most of the expanded thyroid clonotypes exceeding 0.001.

Worth noting for this clonotype: Its matching antigen is unknown.

Researchers took RNA transcripts and amplified the TCR beta CDR3 regions from them. HTBI primers were employed in a first-round RT-PCR of the TCR CDR3. MiXCR, applied by TCRdb to the multiplex PCR reads, yields one record per CDR3 protein. The table includes about 700,000 distinct CDR3 sequences, approximately 14% detected once. Patients counted as stable if ophthalmopathy did not develop within 18 months. Based on clinical symptoms, serum thyroxine and TRAb, thyroid ultrasound and orbital computed tomography, diagnoses were reached. This sample holds PBMCs from less than 13 ml fresh peripheral blood. Germline V gene data show CDR1 as MDHEN and CDR2 as SYDVKM. The CDR3 runs to 21 residues. V lost 0 bases, J lost 0 bases, and 21 bases lay in between.

Sample: blood. This chain connects TRBV28 to TRBJ2-6; tentatively, D is TRBD1 or TRBD2 (5 bases each). The source is a young woman with Graves' hyperthyroidism. The CDR3 coding sequence is TGTGCCAGCAGTTTATGGGGTCTATTAGGGGACGGACGCTCTGGGGCCAACGTCCTGACTTTC. As protein: CASSLWGLLGDGRSGANVLTF.